The clone carrying this T cell receptor (beta chain) has more than one count but fewer than ten. MiXCR, applied by TCRdb to the 5' RACE reads, yields one record per CDR3 protein. The profile shows some 40,000 distinct CDR3 sequences, 5% to 5.5% of them singletons. The data were obtained in a study of spatial heterogeneity in lung cancer. Trimming left V 0 bases short and J 4 bases short, with 16 bases between. This CDR3 is built from 16 residues. Germline CDR1 SGHTA, CDR2 FQGTGA. The time point denotes: sample taken at primary tumor resection. TCRs were sequenced from unsorted whole RNA of tumor, nontumor lung or PBMC.

Sample: PBMCs, taken at surgery. The rearrangement links TRBV7-3 to TRBJ2-7, with D uncertain. The source of this sequence is a female donor with early-stage non-small cell lung cancer. Written as DNA, the CDR3 is TGTGCCAGCAGCTTAACACCCCGGGCACCCTTTTACGAGCAGTACTTC. The encoded protein is CASSLTPRAPFYEQYF.